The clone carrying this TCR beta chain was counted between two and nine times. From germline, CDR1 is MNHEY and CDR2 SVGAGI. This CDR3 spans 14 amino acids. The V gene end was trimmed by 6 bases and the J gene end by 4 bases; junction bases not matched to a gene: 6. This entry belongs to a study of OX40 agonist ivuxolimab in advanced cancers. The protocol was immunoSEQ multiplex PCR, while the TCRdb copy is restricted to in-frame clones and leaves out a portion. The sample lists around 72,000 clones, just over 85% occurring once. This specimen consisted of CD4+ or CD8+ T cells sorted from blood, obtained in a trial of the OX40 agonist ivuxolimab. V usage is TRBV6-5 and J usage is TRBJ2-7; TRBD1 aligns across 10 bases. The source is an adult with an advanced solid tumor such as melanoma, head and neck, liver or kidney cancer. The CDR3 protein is CASSLTGGRYEQYF. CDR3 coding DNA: TGTGCCAGCAGCCTGACAGGGGGCCGGTACGAGCAGTACTTC.